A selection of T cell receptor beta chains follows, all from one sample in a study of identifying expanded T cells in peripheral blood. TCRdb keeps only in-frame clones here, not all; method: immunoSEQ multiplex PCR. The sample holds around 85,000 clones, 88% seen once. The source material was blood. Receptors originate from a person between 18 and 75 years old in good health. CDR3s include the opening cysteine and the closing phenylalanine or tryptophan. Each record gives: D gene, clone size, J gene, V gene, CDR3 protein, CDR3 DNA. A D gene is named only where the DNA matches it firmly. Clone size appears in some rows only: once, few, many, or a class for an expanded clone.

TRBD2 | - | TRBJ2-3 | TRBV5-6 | CASRPPGLAGDTQYF | TGTGCCAGCAGGCCTCCGGGACTAGCGGGGGATACGCAGTATTTT
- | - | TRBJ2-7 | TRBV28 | CASRWTLGSIEQYF | TGTGCCAGCAGATGGACACTGGGGTCCATCGAGCAGTACTTC
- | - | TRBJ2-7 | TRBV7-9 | CASSLALSEQYF | TGTGCCAGCAGCTTAGCGCTATCCGAGCAGTACTTC
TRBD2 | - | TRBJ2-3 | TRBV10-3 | CAITPGEGTDTQYF | TGTGCCATCACCCCGGGGGAGGGGACAGATACGCAGTATTTT
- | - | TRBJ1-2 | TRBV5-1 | CASSLSLSNYGYTF | TGCGCCAGCAGCTTGAGTCTATCTAACTATGGCTACACCTTC
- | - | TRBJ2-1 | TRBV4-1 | CASSARRDGNEQFF | TGCGCCAGCAGCGCACGCCGGGACGGGAATGAGCAGTTCTTC
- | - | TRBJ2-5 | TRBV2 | CASGGADGETQYF | TGTGCCAGCGGCGGGGCAGACGGAGAGACCCAGTACTTC
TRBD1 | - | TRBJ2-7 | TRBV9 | CASSVGQGGYEQYF | TGTGCCAGCAGCGTAGGACAGGGGGGGTACGAGCAGTACTTC
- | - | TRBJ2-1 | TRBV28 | CASSFGAAPLDEQFF | TGTGCCAGCAGTTTTGGGGCCGCCCCGTTAGATGAGCAGTTCTTC
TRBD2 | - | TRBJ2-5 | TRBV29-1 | CSGTGGVTQYF | TGCAGCGGGACGGGGGGTGTGACCCAGTACTTC
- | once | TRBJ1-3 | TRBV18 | CASSPRTDSGGNTIYF | TGTGCCAGCTCACCCCGGACAGACTCGGGTGGAAACACCATATATTTT
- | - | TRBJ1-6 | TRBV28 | CASSLAGSHSPLHF | TGTGCCAGCAGTTTAGCAGGGTCCCACTCACCCCTCCACTTT
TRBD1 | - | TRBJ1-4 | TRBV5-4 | CASSPGQGLARGKLFF | TGTGCCAGCAGCCCCGGACAGGGCCTTGCGCGTGGAAAACTGTTTTTT
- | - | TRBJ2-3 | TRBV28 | CASSPPGEVGTDTQYF | TGTGCCAGCAGTCCACCAGGGGAGGTCGGGACAGATACGCAGTATTTT
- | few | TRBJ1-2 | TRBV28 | CASSLADGGDLGHGYTF | TGTGCCAGCAGTTTAGCGGACGGGGGGGATTTGGGCCATGGCTACACCTTC
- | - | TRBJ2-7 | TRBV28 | CASSELGGEQYF | TGTGCCAGCAGTGAATTGGGTGGCGAGCAGTACTTC
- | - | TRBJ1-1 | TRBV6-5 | CASNHREIDTEAFF | TGTGCCAGCAATCACAGGGAGATTGACACTGAAGCTTTCTTT
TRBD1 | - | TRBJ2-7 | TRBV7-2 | CASSLIQGGVSSYEQYF | TGTGCCAGCAGCTTAATACAGGGGGGCGTTAGCTCCTACGAGCAGTACTTC
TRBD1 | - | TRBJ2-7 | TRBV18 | CASSLNHRGGPGTGGYEQYF | TGTGCCAGCTCCCTCAATCATCGTGGGGGCCCCGGGACAGGGGGCTACGAGCAGTACTTC
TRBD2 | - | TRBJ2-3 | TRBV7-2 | CASSFAGGRTDTQYF | TGTGCCAGCAGCTTCGCGGGGGGGCGCACAGATACGCAGTATTTT
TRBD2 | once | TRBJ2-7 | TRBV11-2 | CASSSRLAGTYEQYF | TGTGCCAGCAGCAGTCGACTAGCGGGGACCTACGAGCAGTACTTC
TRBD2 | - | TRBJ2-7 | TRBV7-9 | CASSSPPSGGYSYEQYF | TGTGCCAGCAGCTCGCCACCTAGCGGGGGTTACTCCTACGAGCAGTACTTC
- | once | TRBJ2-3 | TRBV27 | CASSFGLDTQYF | TGTGCCAGCAGTTTTGGTCTAGATACGCAGTATTTT
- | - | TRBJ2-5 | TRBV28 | CASSLGGALRETQYF | TGTGCCAGCAGTTTGGGCGGGGCCCTAAGAGAGACCCAGTACTTC
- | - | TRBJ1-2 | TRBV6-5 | CASRTFGGGSGGYTF | TGTGCCAGCAGAACCTTTGGGGGCGGATCCGGTGGCTACACCTTC
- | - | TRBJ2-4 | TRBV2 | CASSDPQSIQYF | TGTGCCAGCAGTGACCCCCAAAGCATTCAGTACTTC
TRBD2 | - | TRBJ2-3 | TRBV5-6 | CASSPHSGGAIYTQYF | TGTGCCAGCAGTCCACATAGCGGGGGGGCCATATATACGCAGTATTTT
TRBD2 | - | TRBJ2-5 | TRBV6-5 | CASSRTSGGERTQYF | TGTGCCAGCAGCAGGACTAGCGGGGGGGAGAGGACCCAGTACTTC
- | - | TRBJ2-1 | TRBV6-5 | CATRDGSYNEQFF | TGTGCCACGCGGGACGGCTCCTACAATGAGCAGTTCTTC
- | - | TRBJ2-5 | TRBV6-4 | CASPGGRKDDQETQYF | TGTGCCAGCCCCGGTGGGCGGAAAGACGACCAAGAGACCCAGTACTTC
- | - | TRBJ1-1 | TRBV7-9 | CASSPPIMNTEAFF | TGTGCCAGCAGCCCGCCTATCATGAACACTGAAGCTTTCTTT
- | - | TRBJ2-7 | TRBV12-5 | CASGLENAYEQYF | TGTGCTAGTGGTTTGGAGAACGCCTACGAGCAGTACTTC
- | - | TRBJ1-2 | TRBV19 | CASSISRAQNYGYTF | TGTGCCAGTAGTATATCCCGGGCCCAGAACTATGGCTACACCTTC
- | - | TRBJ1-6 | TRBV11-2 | CASSLAGVSSYNSPLHF | TGTGCCAGCAGCTTGGCAGGGGTGAGCTCCTATAATTCACCCCTCCACTTT
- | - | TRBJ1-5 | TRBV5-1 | CASSQLGQQNQPQHF | TGCGCCAGCAGCCAACTAGGACAGCAGAATCAGCCCCAGCATTTT
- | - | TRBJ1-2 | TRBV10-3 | CASQGGGDYGYTF | TGTGCCAGCCAAGGGGGGGGAGACTATGGCTACACCTTC
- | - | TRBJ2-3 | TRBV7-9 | CASSGEGTTTDTQYF | TGTGCCAGCAGCGGAGAGGGTACTACCACAGATACGCAGTATTTT
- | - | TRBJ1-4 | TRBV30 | CACHGVSNEKLFF | TGTGCCTGCCATGGGGTATCTAATGAAAAACTGTTTTTT
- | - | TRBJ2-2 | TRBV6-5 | CASSPPRRSGELFF | TGTGCCAGCAGTCCTCCCCGGCGGAGCGGGGAGCTGTTTTTT
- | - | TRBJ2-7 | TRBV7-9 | CASSSGGGEQYF | TGTGCCAGCAGCTCCGGAGGGGGAGAGCAGTACTTC
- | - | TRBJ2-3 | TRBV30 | CAWSVLGDTQYF | TGTGCCTGGAGTGTACTGGGAGATACGCAGTATTTT
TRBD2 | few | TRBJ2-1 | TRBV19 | CASNPAGGSYNEQFF | TGTGCCAGTAACCCAGCGGGAGGCTCCTACAATGAGCAGTTCTTC
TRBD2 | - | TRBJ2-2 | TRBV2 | CAGTGTNKVMDTGELFF | TGTGCCGGTACGGGGACTAATAAGGTCATGGACACCGGGGAGCTGTTTTTT
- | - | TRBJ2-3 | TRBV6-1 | CATYGSPVWDTQYF | TGTGCCACCTACGGATCGCCGGTGTGGGATACGCAGTATTTT
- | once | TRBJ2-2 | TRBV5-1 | CASSTSTGAGELFF | TGCGCCAGCAGCACGTCGACGGGGGCCGGGGAGCTGTTTTTT
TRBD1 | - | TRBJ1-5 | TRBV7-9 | CASSGGPTGQGMGQPQHF | TGTGCCAGCAGCGGGGGTCCAACGGGACAGGGTATGGGTCAGCCCCAGCATTTT